Listed below are T cell receptor beta chains from one sample, sequenced in a study of PD-L1 blockade in urothelial cancer. Some clones are missing from TCRdb's copy, which holds only in-frame ones; the method was immunoSEQ multiplex PCR. Found here are about 100,000 clones, around 90% of them singletons; the top ten hold around 0.92%. Sample: PBMCs, taken around atezolizumab (anti-PD-L1) treatment. The receptor source for this set is a woman older than 75 with urothelial cancer. Each CDR3 is given with its conserved first and last residue. D genes are given only for firm matches. Size values are once, few and many counts, or a class for expanded clones, and some rows have none.

J,V,size,D,CDR3,DNA
TRBJ2-7,TRBV6-1,.,.,CASSPEAPYEQYF,TGTGCCAGCAGTCCGGAGGCCCCCTACGAGCAGTACTTC
TRBJ2-4,TRBV5-1,.,TRBD1,CASSEGQGIAKNIQYF,TGCGCCAGCAGCGAGGGACAGGGGATAGCCAAAAACATTCAGTACTTC
TRBJ1-5,TRBV7-8,.,TRBD1,CASSLELGQNNQPQHF,TGTGCCAGCAGCTTAGAGTTGGGACAGAACAATCAGCCCCAGCATTTT
TRBJ1-2,TRBV28,.,.,CASSGRDNYGYTF,TGTGCCAGCAGTGGGAGGGACAACTATGGCTACACCTTC
TRBJ1-4,TRBV2,once,.,CASSLGGANEKLFF,TGTGCCAGCAGCCTAGGGGGGGCTAATGAAAAACTGTTTTTT
TRBJ1-1,TRBV7-8,.,.,CASSLAQGNTEAFF,TGTGCCAGCAGCTTAGCTCAGGGGAACACTGAAGCTTTCTTT
TRBJ2-3,TRBV11-2,.,.,CASSSTPTDTQYF,TGTGCCAGCAGCTCTACCCCTACAGATACGCAGTATTTT
TRBJ1-2,TRBV30,.,.,CAWSREANYGYTF,TGTGCCTGGAGCCGGGAGGCTAACTATGGCTACACCTTC
TRBJ2-7,TRBV7-9,.,TRBD1,CASSQTGGGEQYF,TGTGCCAGCAGCCAGACAGGGGGTGGGGAGCAGTACTTC
TRBJ2-3,TRBV5-6,.,TRBD2,CASSLRTSGTDTQYF,TGTGCCAGCAGCCTCAGGACTAGCGGAACAGATACGCAGTATTTT
TRBJ1-2,TRBV30,.,.,CAWSPMGGYTF,TGTGCCTGGAGTCCTATGGGCGGCTACACCTTC
TRBJ1-4,TRBV10-2,.,.,CASSVGFGNEKLFF,TGCGCCAGCAGTGTCGGGTTCGGGAATGAAAAACTGTTTTTT
TRBJ2-1,TRBV7-8,.,TRBD2,CASSPPKAGGAYNEQFF,TGTGCCAGCAGCCCCCCCAAAGCGGGGGGAGCCTACAATGAGCAGTTCTTC
TRBJ1-2,TRBV19,.,.,CASRLDPADYGYTF,TGTGCCAGTAGATTGGATCCGGCGGACTATGGCTACACCTTC
TRBJ1-2,TRBV7-2,.,.,CASSRGSTTNYGYTF,TGTGCCAGCAGCCGAGGGAGTACAACTAACTATGGCTACACCTTC
TRBJ2-3,TRBV5-1,.,.,CASSWRDSTDTQYF,TGCGCCAGCAGCTGGAGGGACAGCACAGATACGCAGTATTTT
TRBJ1-5,TRBV30,.,.,CAWSPQANQPQHF,TGTGCCTGGTCTCCCCAAGCTAATCAGCCCCAGCATTTT
TRBJ2-7,TRBV13,.,TRBD2,CASSLRAGGIDEQYF,TGTGCCAGCAGCCTAAGGGCGGGAGGGATCGACGAGCAGTACTTC
TRBJ1-1,TRBV6-5,.,.,CASGGEEAFF,TGTGCCAGCGGGGGGGAGGAAGCTTTCTTT
TRBJ2-1,TRBV5-1,.,.,CASTGQGGYNEQFF,TGCGCCAGCACGGGCCAAGGGGGATACAATGAGCAGTTCTTC
TRBJ2-2,TRBV11-3,.,.,CASSLAGSGTGELFF,TGTGCCAGCAGCTTAGCCGGGAGCGGCACCGGGGAGCTGTTTTTT
TRBJ1-1,TRBV30,.,TRBD1,CASDRGMNTEAFF,TGTGCCTCGGACAGGGGAATGAACACTGAAGCTTTCTTT
TRBJ2-7,TRBV9,.,TRBD1,CASSVGGTGRGEQYF,TGTGCCAGCAGCGTGGGGGGGACAGGGCGTGGGGAGCAGTACTTC
TRBJ1-5,TRBV15,.,TRBD1,CATSRRSTGAGQPQHF,TGTGCCACCAGCCGACGTTCGACAGGGGCTGGTCAGCCCCAGCATTTT
TRBJ2-1,TRBV7-7,.,.,CASSLAESSYNEQFF,TGTGCCAGCAGCTTAGCGGAGAGCTCCTACAATGAGCAGTTCTTC
TRBJ2-7,TRBV10-2,few,.,CASSESGQAGREQYF,TGCGCCAGCAGTGAGTCCGGCCAGGCGGGGAGGGAGCAGTACTTC
TRBJ1-2,TRBV2,.,.,CASSERAQGYGYTF,TGTGCCAGCAGTGAAAGGGCACAGGGTTATGGCTACACCTTC
TRBJ1-5,TRBV6-1,.,.,CASSEAGPHRNNQPQHF,TGTGCCAGCAGTGAAGCGGGTCCCCACAGAAACAATCAGCCCCAGCATTTT
TRBJ2-1,TRBV11-2,.,.,CASSLDPSGVNEQFF,TGTGCCAGCAGCTTAGATCCATCAGGGGTAAATGAGCAGTTCTTC
TRBJ2-1,TRBV25-1,few,TRBD2,CASSDSSTSGWPGNEQFF,TGTGCCAGCAGTGACTCGTCGACTAGCGGGTGGCCAGGGAATGAGCAGTTCTTC
TRBJ2-1,TRBV5-1,once,TRBD2,CASSLEGLAGGDEQFF,TGCGCCAGCAGCTTGGAGGGACTAGCGGGGGGCGATGAGCAGTTCTTC
TRBJ1-4,TRBV18,few,TRBD1,CASSPYALGQGDEKLFF,TGTGCCAGCTCACCATACGCACTGGGACAGGGAGATGAAAAACTGTTTTTT
TRBJ2-1,TRBV2,.,.,CASRDLRAEVNNEQFF,TGTGCCAGCAGGGACCTCCGAGCGGAGGTTAACAATGAGCAGTTCTTC
TRBJ2-3,TRBV4-2,.,TRBD2,CASSQETSGMGDSQYF,TGTGCCAGCAGCCAAGAGACTAGCGGGATGGGGGATTCGCAGTATTTT
TRBJ1-1,TRBV30,.,.,CAGGRATTEAFF,TGTGCCGGGGGCAGGGCGACGACTGAAGCTTTCTTT
TRBJ1-1,TRBV10-3,.,.,CAIKEDTGREAFF,TGTGCCATAAAGGAAGATACAGGGCGTGAAGCTTTCTTT
TRBJ2-2,TRBV19,once,TRBD2,CASTTAGGMAGELFF,TGTGCCAGTACCACAGCGGGGGGCATGGCCGGGGAGCTGTTTTTT
TRBJ2-3,TRBV19,.,.,CASVGGYTQYF,TGTGCCAGTGTGGGGGGTTATACGCAGTATTTT
TRBJ2-5,TRBV15,.,.,CATSSVSLQETQYF,TGTGCCACCAGCAGTGTGTCTCTCCAAGAGACCCAGTACTTC
TRBJ1-5,TRBV28,.,.,CAIEPSGVNQPQHF,TGTGCCATCGAACCCTCAGGGGTAAATCAGCCCCAGCATTTT
TRBJ2-3,TRBV30,.,.,CACTLDSYTDTQYF,TGTGCCTGTACTCTTGACTCTTACACAGATACGCAGTATTTT
TRBJ1-3,TRBV18,.,TRBD1,CASSPLGQGTGNTIYF,TGTGCCAGCTCACCACTCGGACAGGGTACTGGAAACACCATATATTTT
TRBJ2-1,TRBV4-1,.,TRBD2,CASSQEGLVAGYNEQFF,TGCGCCAGCAGCCAAGAGGGGTTGGTAGCGGGGTACAATGAGCAGTTCTTC
TRBJ2-5,TRBV5-5,.,.,CASSPGPSEETQYF,TGTGCCAGCAGCCCTGGTCCGTCGGAAGAGACCCAGTACTTC
TRBJ2-2,TRBV6-1,.,TRBD1,CASRERRDRNTGELFF,TGTGCCAGCAGGGAACGCCGGGACAGGAACACCGGGGAGCTGTTTTTT
TRBJ2-1,TRBV7-8,.,.,CASSLSGSNNEQFF,TGTGCCAGCAGCTTAAGCGGATCGAACAATGAGCAGTTCTTC
TRBJ2-1,TRBV7-3,.,TRBD2,CASSSSAGSYNEQFF,TGTGCCAGCAGCTCCTCAGCGGGAAGCTACAATGAGCAGTTCTTC
TRBJ1-5,TRBV30,once,.,CAWTLGAPRSNQPQHF,TGTGCCTGGACGTTAGGGGCCCCGAGAAGCAATCAGCCCCAGCATTTT
TRBJ2-7,TRBV27,.,.,CASSLGHVYEQYF,TGTGCCAGCAGCCTCGGACACGTCTACGAGCAGTACTTC
TRBJ2-7,TRBV7-9,.,.,CASSFRGAKSYEQYF,TGTGCCAGCAGCTTTCGGGGGGCGAAGTCCTACGAGCAGTACTTC
TRBJ1-4,TRBV2,.,.,CASAGVVNEKLFF,TGTGCCAGCGCGGGGGTGGTTAATGAAAAACTGTTTTTT
TRBJ1-2,TRBV5-6,.,TRBD1,CASSLGDRPFDGYTF,TGTGCCAGCAGCTTGGGGGACAGGCCGTTTGATGGCTACACCTTC
TRBJ1-4,TRBV7-8,.,.,CASSQEGKLFF,TGTGCCAGCAGCCAGGAGGGGAAACTGTTTTTT
TRBJ1-3,TRBV28,.,.,CATTSSGNTIYF,TGTGCCACCACAAGCTCTGGAAACACCATATATTTT
TRBJ1-4,TRBV5-1,.,.,CASRATTTNEKLFF,TGCGCCAGCAGGGCGACAACAACTAATGAAAAACTGTTTTTT
TRBJ2-5,TRBV5-5,.,TRBD1,CATGQGIQETQYF,TGTGCCACCGGACAGGGTATTCAAGAGACCCAGTACTTC
TRBJ2-1,TRBV5-5,once,TRBD2,CASSPGTSGIYYNEQFF,TGTGCCAGCAGTCCCGGGACTAGCGGGATCTACTACAATGAGCAGTTCTTC
TRBJ2-2,TRBV30,.,.,CAWWGANTGELFF,TGTGCCTGGTGGGGGGCGAACACCGGGGAGCTGTTTTTT
TRBJ2-1,TRBV6-1,.,.,CASSAGRVGEQFF,TGTGCCAGCAGTGCCGGCAGGGTTGGTGAGCAGTTCTTC